This T cell receptor (beta chain) was retrieved from a study of metastatic and nonmetastatic thyroid tumors. Looking at the study overall: Repertoires from blood and tumor or nodule tissue of malignant and benign thyroid patients were compared. Study-wide results and limits: Patients with malignant thyroid tumors reportedly had significantly higher TCR beta diversity than those with benign nodules, in blood and tumor.

Comments on this clone: The target antigen is unknown.

Germline V CDR1 and CDR2: SGHVS, FQNEAQ. The CDR3 loop spans 15 amino acids. V was pared by 4 bases and J by 9 bases, with 16 bases between. In the authors' workflow: In papillary thyroid cancer, a distant-metastasis classifier was built using CDR3 differences across clinicopathological groups. TCRdb re-processed the PCR reads through MiXCR. For this entry, the V and J calls and clone size follow TCRdb and not the study's own pipeline. The top ten hold roughly 33% of the sample, which has around 12,000 clones, about an eighth seen once. No patient received treatment before thyroid surgery. Material for sequencing was blood. This sequence joins TRBV7-8 and TRBJ1-6, with D unresolved. The source of this sequence is a female donor with papillary thyroid cancer or a benign thyroid nodule (not recorded which). Some clones in this sample may be carry-over from other donors' samples. CDR3 DNA: TGTGCCAGCAGCTCGGTGACCTCGATGGGTTCACCCCTCCACTTT. It yields the protein CASSSVTSMGSPLHF.